The sequence of this TCR beta chain was determined in a study of T cells in Graves' hyperthyroidism and ophthalmopathy. Authors of the study amplified TCR beta CDR3 regions from RNA transcripts. First-round RT-PCR with HTBI primers amplified the TCR CDR3 region. MiXCR, run by TCRdb on the multiplex PCR reads, gives a single entry per CDR3 protein. This sample has approximately 590,000 distinct CDR3 sequences, with roughly 50% found just once. This clonotype was detected ten times or more. Trimming removed 0 bases from V and 7 bases from J, with 6 bases in between. Per the germline V gene, CDR1 is ENHRY and CDR2 is SYGVKD. The CDR3 loop spans 13 amino acids. Hyperthyroidism was newly diagnosed in patients aged 18 to 65 (duration under 2 months).

The rearrangement uses TRBV10-3 and TRBJ1-4; D gene uncertain. Input material: peripheral blood or thyroid tissue (not recorded which). The origin of this receptor is a woman aged 18-29 years with Graves' hyperthyroidism. The CDR3: CAISESTFEKLFF. The CDR3 DNA is TGTGCCATCAGTGAGTCGACGTTTGAAAAACTGTTTTTT.